This TCR beta chain was recovered during a study of CXCR3-negative and CXCR3-positive naive CD8 T cells. General study findings and limits: Partial loss of CXCR3 expression followed cryopreservation; most assays used fresh PBMCs. Similar TRBV-TRBJ usage characterized naive CXCR3-negative and CXCR3-positive cells; memory cells differed. Naive subsets displayed similar surface CD5, and TCR strength was inferred from TRB CDR3 properties. The study found comparably high diversity in both naive subsets and much lower diversity in memory CD8+ cells.

Regarding this clonotype: No antigen is known for it.

Germline CDR1 is DFQATT and CDR2 is SNEGSKA (reference sequence). The CDR3 has 16 residues. The study made its TRB cDNA libraries by 5' RACE, adding UMI labels. TCRdb reprocessed the 5' RACE reads, keeping one entry per CDR3 protein, no DNA. In total, the table holds under 50,000 distinct CDR3 sequences. Sequenced input: naive CXCR3- CD8+ T cells from blood. Sample subset: CD45RO-CCR7+CD27+CD95- naive CD8+ T cells lacking CXCR3 (TNR3-). The chain employs TRBV20-1 and TRBJ2-1; TCRdb names TRBD2, which stays unverified in the absence of DNA. The sequence was collected from a human donor in good health. Some clones in this sample may be carry-over from other donors' samples. The CDR3 loop reads CSAPPPLGGTIDGQFF.